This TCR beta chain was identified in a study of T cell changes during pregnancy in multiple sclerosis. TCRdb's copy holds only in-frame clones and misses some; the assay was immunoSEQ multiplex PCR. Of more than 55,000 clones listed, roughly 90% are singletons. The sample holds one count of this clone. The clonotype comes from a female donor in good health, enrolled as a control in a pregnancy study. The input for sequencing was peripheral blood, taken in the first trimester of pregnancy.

The chain's CDR3 is CASSPPSDNEQFF. CDR3 bases: TGTGCCAGCAGCCCCCCGTCTGACAATGAGCAGTTCTTC. The rearrangement joins TRBV7-9 to TRBJ2-1; no firm D call. The CDR3 sequence is 13 residues long. Trimming removed 5 bases at V and 5 bases at J, with 10 bases between. CDR1 is SEHNR, CDR2 FQNEAQ, per germline (reference sequence).